Presented here are 8 T cell receptor beta chains from one specimen sequenced in a study of T cells in Graves' hyperthyroidism and ophthalmopathy. RNA transcripts yielded amplified TCR beta CDR3 regions. Primed by the HTBI set, a first-round RT-PCR was run on the TCR CDR3. TCRdb re-analysed the multiplex PCR reads in MiXCR, keeping a single row per CDR3 protein. Of about 360,000 distinct CDR3 sequences in the sample, approximately 13% were seen once. Material: blood. The receptors come from a woman aged 18-35 years with Graves' hyperthyroidism.

This clonotype was picked up many times. The chain couples TRBV2 to TRBJ1-1; unclear D gene. V lost 4 bases to trimming and J lost 1 base, with 13 bases between them. This CDR3 is 15 amino acids long. Germline CDR1 and CDR2: SNHLY and FYNNEI. The CDR3 DNA reads as TGTGCCAGCAGTGCCGGCGGCGGGCGGAACACTGAAGCTTTCTTT. Amino acids: CASSAGGGRNTEAFF.

This clonotype was detected many times. This chain links TRBV7-8 with TRBJ2-7; a possible D gene is TRBD1 (6 bases). Germline V CDR1 and CDR2: SGHVS, FQNEAQ. The V end was cut by 1 base, the J end by 4 bases, with 17 bases between. The CDR3 is 16 residues long. The CDR3 reads CASSLVVRQANYEQYF. The CDR3 DNA sequence: TGTGCCAGCAGCTTAGTCGTGCGACAGGCTAATTACGAGCAGTACTTC.

There are many counts of this clonotype. This chain uses TRBV7-9 with TRBJ1-2; TRBD1 is a possible D gene (6 bases). Trimming cost V 7 bases and J 4 bases, with 13 bases left between them. The germline gives CDR1 SEHNR, CDR2 FQNEAQ (reference sequence). CDR3 length: 13 amino acids. The chain's CDR3 is CASNLGGAYGYTF. CDR3 nucleotides: TGTGCCAGCAATCTGGGGGGGGCCTATGGCTACACCTTC.

This clonotype was picked up a small number of times. The chain links TRBV6-5 to TRBJ2-3; weak D call: TRBD2 (6 bases). Germline V gene data show CDR1 as MNHEY and CDR2 as SVGAGI. The V and J ends lost 2 bases and 0 bases respectively, with 9 bases between them. The CDR3 runs 15 residues. The DNA for the CDR3 is TGTGCCAGCAGTTACATGGGGGGAAGCACAGATACGCAGTATTTT. This gives the protein CASSYMGGSTDTQYF.

The V call is TRBV6-1, the J call TRBJ2-3; the match to TRBD2 covers 12 bases. V gave up 7 bases and J gave up 7 bases; unmatched junction bases: 6. CDR3 size: 14 residues. Per the germline V gene, CDR1 is MNHNS and CDR2 is SASEGT. CDR3 in DNA: TGTGCCAGCACTCCTAGCGGGGGGGCGTATACGCAGTATTTT. It translates to CASTPSGGAYTQYF.

This clonotype has ten or more counts. The genes are TRBV20-1 and TRBJ2-1, with TRBD1 matching over 7 bases. From germline, CDR1 is DFQATT and CDR2 SNEGSKA (reference sequence). The CDR3 covers 16 residues. The V gene end was trimmed by 0 bases and the J gene end by 3 bases; junction bases not matched to a gene: 8. Here the CDR3 reads CSARDPDRAFYNEQFF. CDR3 coding DNA: TGCAGTGCTAGAGATCCTGACAGGGCCTTCTACAATGAGCAGTTCTTC.

At least ten counts were recorded for this clonotype. The chain employs TRBV5-1 and TRBJ2-3; 9 bases align to TRBD1. The CDR3 loop spans 16 amino acids. V dropped 4 bases and J dropped 0; count of bases not matched to a gene: 6. Germline lookup yields CDR1 SGHRS and CDR2 YFSETQ. The CDR3 protein is CASSPGQGHSTDTQYF. In DNA, the CDR3 is TGCGCCAGCAGCCCGGGACAGGGACACAGCACAGATACGCAGTATTTT. Full variable domain (remainder filled in from reference TRBV5-1 and TRBJ2-3): KAGVTQTPRYLIKTRGQQVTLSCSPISGHRSVSWYQQTPGQGLQFLFEYFSETQRNKGNFPGRFSGRQFSNSRSEMNVSTLELGDSALYLCASSPGQGHSTDTQYFGPGTRLTVL.

A few counts support this clonotype. J is TRBJ2-7 and V is TRBV6-2 or TRBV6-3, with 9 bases identical to TRBD2. With 6 bases clipped from V and 2 bases from J, the junction kept 2 bases outside the gene matches. The germline CDR1 and CDR2 sequences are MNHEY and SVGEGT. The CDR3 extends over 13 amino acids. CDR3 residues: CASRASGTYEQYF. The CDR3, as DNA: TGTGCCAGCAGGGCTAGCGGGACCTACGAGCAGTACTTC.